This TCR beta chain was documented in a study of blood T cell repertoires in COVID-19. The CDR3 totals 15 residues. Trimming removed 1 base from V and 3 bases from J; junction bases left unmatched: 0. CDR1 SGDLS and CDR2 YYNGEE come from the germline V gene. Generated by immunoSEQ multiplex PCR, the TCRdb table keeps only in-frame clones and is missing some. The table records roughly 60,000 clones, roughly four fifths of them present only once. The clonotype originates from a man in his fifties with COVID-19, enrolled during active disease. What was sequenced was peripheral blood. This chain connects TRBV9 to TRBJ2-1; 11 nucleotides align to TRBD2. Here the CDR3 reads CASSVLAGGYNEQFF. The CDR3 nucleotides read TGTGCCAGCAGCGTACTAGCGGGAGGCTACAATGAGCAGTTCTTC.